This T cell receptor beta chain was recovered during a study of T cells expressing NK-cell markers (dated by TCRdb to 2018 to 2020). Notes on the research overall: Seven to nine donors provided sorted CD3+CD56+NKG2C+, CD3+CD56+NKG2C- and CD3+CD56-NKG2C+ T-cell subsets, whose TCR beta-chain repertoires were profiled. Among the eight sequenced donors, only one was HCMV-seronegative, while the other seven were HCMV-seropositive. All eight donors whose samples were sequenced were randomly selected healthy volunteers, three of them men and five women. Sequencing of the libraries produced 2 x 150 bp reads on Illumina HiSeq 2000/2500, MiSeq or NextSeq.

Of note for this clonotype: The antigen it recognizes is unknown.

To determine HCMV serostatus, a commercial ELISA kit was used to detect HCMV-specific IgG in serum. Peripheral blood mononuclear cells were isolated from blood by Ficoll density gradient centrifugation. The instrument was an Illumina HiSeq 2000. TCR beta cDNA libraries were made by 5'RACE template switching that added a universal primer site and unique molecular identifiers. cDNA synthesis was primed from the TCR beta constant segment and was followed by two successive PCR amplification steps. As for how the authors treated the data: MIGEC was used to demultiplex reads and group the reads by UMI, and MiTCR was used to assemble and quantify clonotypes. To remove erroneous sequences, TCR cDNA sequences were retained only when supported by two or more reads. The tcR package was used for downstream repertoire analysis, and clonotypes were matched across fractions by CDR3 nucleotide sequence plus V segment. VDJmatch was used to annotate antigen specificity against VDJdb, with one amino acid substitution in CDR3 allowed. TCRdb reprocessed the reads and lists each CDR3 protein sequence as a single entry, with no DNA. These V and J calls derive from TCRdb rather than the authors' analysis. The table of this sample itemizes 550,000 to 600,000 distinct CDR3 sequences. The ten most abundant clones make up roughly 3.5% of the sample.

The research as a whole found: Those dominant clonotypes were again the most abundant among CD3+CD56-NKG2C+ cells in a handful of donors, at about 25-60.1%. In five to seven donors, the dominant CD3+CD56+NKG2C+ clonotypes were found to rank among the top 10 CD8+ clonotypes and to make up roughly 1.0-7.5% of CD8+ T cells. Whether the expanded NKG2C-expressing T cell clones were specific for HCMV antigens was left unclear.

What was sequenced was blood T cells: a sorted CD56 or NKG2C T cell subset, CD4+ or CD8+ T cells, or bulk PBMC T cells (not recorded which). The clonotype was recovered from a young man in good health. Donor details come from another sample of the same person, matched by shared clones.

This receptor has the CDR3 CATRGLQETQYF. The receptor chain draws on TRBV15 and TRBJ2-5; the D call of TRBD2 rests on TCRdb alone, since no DNA is present to check it. The CDR3 numbers 12 residues from cysteine through phenylalanine. No nucleotide data were recorded. CDR1 and CDR2 (LNHNV, YYDKDF) derive from the germline V gene (reference sequence).